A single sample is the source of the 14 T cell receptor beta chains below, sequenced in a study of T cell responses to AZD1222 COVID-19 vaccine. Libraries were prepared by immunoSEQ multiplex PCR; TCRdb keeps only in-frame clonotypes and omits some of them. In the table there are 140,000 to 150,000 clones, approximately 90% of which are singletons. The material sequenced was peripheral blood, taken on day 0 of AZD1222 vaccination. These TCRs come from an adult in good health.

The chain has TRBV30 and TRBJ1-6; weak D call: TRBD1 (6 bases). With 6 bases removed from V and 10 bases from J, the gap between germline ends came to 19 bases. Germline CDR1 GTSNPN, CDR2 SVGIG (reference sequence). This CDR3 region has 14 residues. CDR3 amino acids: CACDAGAVGSPLHF. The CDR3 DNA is TGTGCCTGCGACGCGGGGGCCGTAGGCTCACCCCTCCACTTT.

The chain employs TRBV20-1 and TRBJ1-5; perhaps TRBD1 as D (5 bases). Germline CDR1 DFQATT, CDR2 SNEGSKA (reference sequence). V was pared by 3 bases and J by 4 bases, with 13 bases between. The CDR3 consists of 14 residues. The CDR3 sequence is CSASSTTENQPQHF. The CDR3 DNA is TGCAGTGCTAGTTCCACGACAGAGAATCAGCCCCAGCATTTT.

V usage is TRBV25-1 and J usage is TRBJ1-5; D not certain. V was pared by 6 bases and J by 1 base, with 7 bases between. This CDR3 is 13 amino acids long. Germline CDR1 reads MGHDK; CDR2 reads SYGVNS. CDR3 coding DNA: TGTGCCAGCAGCCGGGGAAGCAATCAGCCCCAGCATTTT. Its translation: CASSRGSNQPQHF. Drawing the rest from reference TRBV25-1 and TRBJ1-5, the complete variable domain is EADIYQTPRYLVIGTGKKITLECSQTMGHDKMYWYQQDPGMELHLIHYSYGVNSTEKGDLSSESTVSRIRTEHFPLTLESARPSHTSQYLCASSRGSNQPQHFGDGTRLSIL.

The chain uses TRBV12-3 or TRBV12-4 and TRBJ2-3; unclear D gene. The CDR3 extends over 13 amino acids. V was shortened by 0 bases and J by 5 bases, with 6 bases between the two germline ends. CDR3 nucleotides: TGTGCCAGCAGTTTAGCAGGAGTAGATACGCAGTATTTT. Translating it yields CASSLAGVDTQYF.

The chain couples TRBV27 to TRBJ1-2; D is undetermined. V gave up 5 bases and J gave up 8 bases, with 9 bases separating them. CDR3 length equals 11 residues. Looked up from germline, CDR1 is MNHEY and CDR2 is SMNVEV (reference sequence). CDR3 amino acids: CASSRGEGYTF. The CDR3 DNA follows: TGTGCCAGCAGTCGGGGAGAGGGCTACACCTTC.

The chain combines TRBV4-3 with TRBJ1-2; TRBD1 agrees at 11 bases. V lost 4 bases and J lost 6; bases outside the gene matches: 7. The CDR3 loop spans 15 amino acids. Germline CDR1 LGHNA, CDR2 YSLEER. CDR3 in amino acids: CASSRYPGQGDGYTF. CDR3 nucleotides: TGCGCCAGCAGCCGCTACCCGGGACAGGGGGATGGCTACACCTTC.

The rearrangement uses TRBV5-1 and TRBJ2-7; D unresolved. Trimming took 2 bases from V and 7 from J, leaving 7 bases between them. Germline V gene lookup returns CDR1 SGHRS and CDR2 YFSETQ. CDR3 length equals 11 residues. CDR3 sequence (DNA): TGCGCCAGCAGCTTACTACAGGAGCAGTACTTC. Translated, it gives CASSLLQEQYF.

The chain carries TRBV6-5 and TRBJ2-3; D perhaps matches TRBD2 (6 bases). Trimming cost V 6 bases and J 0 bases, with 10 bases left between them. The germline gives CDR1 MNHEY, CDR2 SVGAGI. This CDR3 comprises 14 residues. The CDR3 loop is CASRLTSSTDTQYF. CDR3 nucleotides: TGTGCCAGCAGACTGACTAGTAGCACAGATACGCAGTATTTT.

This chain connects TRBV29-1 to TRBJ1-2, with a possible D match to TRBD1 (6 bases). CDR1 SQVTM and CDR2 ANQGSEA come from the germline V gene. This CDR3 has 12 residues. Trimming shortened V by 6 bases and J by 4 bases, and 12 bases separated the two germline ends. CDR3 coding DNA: TGCAGCGTAGAAACAGGGACCTATGGCTACACCTTC. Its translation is CSVETGTYGYTF.

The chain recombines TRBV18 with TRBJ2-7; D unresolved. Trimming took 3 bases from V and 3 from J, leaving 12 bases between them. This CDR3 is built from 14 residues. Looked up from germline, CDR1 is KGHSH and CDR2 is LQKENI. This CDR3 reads CASSPAARIYEQYF. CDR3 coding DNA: TGTGCCAGCTCACCTGCTGCGCGGATCTACGAGCAGTACTTC.

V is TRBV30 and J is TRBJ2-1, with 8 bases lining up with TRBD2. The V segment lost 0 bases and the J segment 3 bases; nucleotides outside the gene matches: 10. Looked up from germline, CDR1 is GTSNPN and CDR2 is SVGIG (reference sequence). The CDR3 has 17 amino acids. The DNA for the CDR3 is TGTGCCTGGAGTGTACGCCCTAGCGGGCGAAACTACAATGAGCAGTTCTTC. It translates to CAWSVRPSGRNYNEQFF.

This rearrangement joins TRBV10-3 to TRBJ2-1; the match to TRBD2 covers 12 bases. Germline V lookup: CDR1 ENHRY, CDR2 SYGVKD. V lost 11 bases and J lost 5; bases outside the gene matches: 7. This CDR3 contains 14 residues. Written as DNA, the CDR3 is TGTGCCGCAACCCGGACTAGCGGGAACAATGAGCAGTTCTTC. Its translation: CAATRTSGNNEQFF.

CDR3 in amino acids: CASYRQGHTGELFF. CDR3 bases: TGTGCCAGCTACAGACAGGGCCACACCGGGGAGCTGTTTTTT. The chain uses TRBV18 and TRBJ2-2; TRBD1 agrees at 7 bases. Germline lookup yields CDR1 KGHSH and CDR2 LQKENI. This CDR3 has 14 amino acids. Trimming at V came to 7 bases and at J to 3 bases, leaving 5 bases not matched to a gene.

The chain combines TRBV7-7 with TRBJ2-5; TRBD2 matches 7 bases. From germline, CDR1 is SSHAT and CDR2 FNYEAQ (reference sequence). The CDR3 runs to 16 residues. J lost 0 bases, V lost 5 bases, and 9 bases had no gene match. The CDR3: CASSHRASGNQETQYF. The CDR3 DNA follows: TGTGCCAGCAGCCATAGGGCTAGCGGCAACCAAGAGACCCAGTACTTC.